This entry concerns a single T cell receptor (beta chain). Its antigen remains unknown. This entry is derived from a study of cytomegalovirus exposure and HLA in healthy donors. Turning to the study itself: The 120 validation repertoires, a later analysis reported, used the same platform as the approximately 730 repertoires from the first cohort.

V lost 5 bases, J lost 6 bases, and 14 bases stayed unmatched. The length of the CDR3 is 17 residues. Germline V gene lookup returns CDR1 MDHEN and CDR2 SYDVKM. The 120-subject validation cohort, separate from the approximately 640-subject first cohort, included the donors. Overall study results and limits: It was confirmed in vitro that three of the CMV-associated chains were specific for CMV antigens. The study labeled more than 150 TCR beta chains cytomegalovirus-associated.

The protocol was immunoSEQ multiplex PCR, while the TCRdb copy is restricted to in-frame clones and leaves out a portion. The data hold 150,000 or so clones, with just over 85% observed a single time. The sequence came from a human donor in good health. The sample consisted of PBMCs. The chain uses TRBV28 and TRBJ2-2; 8 nucleotides agree with TRBD2. The CDR3 region is CASSRKAGLGEAGELFF. The CDR3 coding sequence is TGTGCCAGCAGTCGGAAAGCGGGACTAGGAGAGGCCGGGGAGCTGTTTTTT.